The rows below give T cell receptor beta chains drawn from one sample of a study of graft-versus-host responses after intestinal transplantation. The protocol was immunoSEQ multiplex PCR, while the TCRdb copy is restricted to in-frame clones and leaves out a portion. The data contain about 99,000 clones, 80% to 95% of them singletons. Their target antigens are unknown. The source material was unstimulated CD8+ T cells sorted from spleen or lymph node cells, sampled before intestinal transplant. The receptors derive from a human donor who received an intestinal transplant. Each CDR3 is given with its conserved first and last residue. The order of the fields is J gene, clone size, V gene, D gene, CDR3 DNA, CDR3 protein. The D gene is left open where the match is weak. For some rows the clone size is stated as once, few or many, or as a class when expanded; others skip it.

>TRBJ2-3|NA|TRBV19|TRBD2
TGTGCCAGTACCCAGGGACTAGCGGGAGATACGCAGTATTTT
CASTQGLAGDTQYF
>TRBJ2-7|NA|TRBV13|TRBD2
TGTGCCAGCAGCTTAGGCCGACTAGCGGGGGGACGTTACGAGCAGTACTTC
CASSLGRLAGGRYEQYF
>TRBJ2-7|NA|TRBV14|NA
TGTGCCAGCAGCCAAGGATCGGGGTCCTACGAGCAGTACTTC
CASSQGSGSYEQYF
>TRBJ2-7|NA|TRBV23-1|TRBD1
TGCGCCAGCAGTCAATCGTGGACAGGGGAGCGGTACGAGCAGTACTTC
CASSQSWTGERYEQYF
>TRBJ2-5|NA|TRBV27|TRBD1
TGTGCCAGCAACTCGGGACAGGCTGGGGAGACCCAGTACTTC
CASNSGQAGETQYF
>TRBJ1-1|NA|TRBV5-6|NA
TGTGCCAGCAGCCAAGACAGCATGAACACTGAAGCTTTCTTT
CASSQDSMNTEAFF
>TRBJ2-1|NA|TRBV4-1|TRBD2
TGCGCCAGCAGCCACGCCAAGAGAGCGGGGGGCAGCAATGAGCAGTTCTTC
CASSHAKRAGGSNEQFF
>TRBJ2-3|NA|TRBV7-8|NA
TGTGCCAGCAGCATACCGGGTGGCCCAGATACGCAGTATTTT
CASSIPGGPDTQYF
>TRBJ2-7|NA|TRBV5-6|TRBD1
TGTGCCAGCAGCCCACAGGGGGCGATCGACGAGCAGTACTTC
CASSPQGAIDEQYF
>TRBJ1-6|NA|TRBV4-1|NA
TGCGCCAGCAGCCAAGAGGCTGAGGGTGTAGGTTCACCCCTCCACTTT
CASSQEAEGVGSPLHF
>TRBJ2-5|NA|TRBV7-9|NA
TGTGCCAGCAGCCCTTCGGGGGAGACCCAGTACTTC
CASSPSGETQYF
>TRBJ2-4|NA|TRBV9|NA
TGTGCCAGCAGCGTTGGCGACACTAGTACCAAAAACATTCAGTACTTC
CASSVGDTSTKNIQYF
>TRBJ2-3|NA|TRBV9|TRBD1
TGTGCCAGCGGCCGGGACAGGTATTCCCGATTGGATACGCAGTATTTT
CASGRDRYSRLDTQYF
>TRBJ2-7|NA|TRBV30|NA
TGTGCCTGGAGTAGGAGCTTTGGGGTCTACGAGCAGTACTTC
CAWSRSFGVYEQYF
>TRBJ1-1|NA|TRBV9|NA
TGTGCCAGCAGCGTAGGGGGGGCTCGAACTGAAGCTTTCTTT
CASSVGGARTEAFF
>TRBJ2-7|few|TRBV7-9|NA
TGTGCCAGCAGCTTAGCGGTGGGACCGTACGAGCAGTACTTC
CASSLAVGPYEQYF
>TRBJ2-3|NA|TRBV9|TRBD1
TGTGCCAGCAGCACCAGGGGACAGGAAGGGGACCCTAGCACAGATACGCAGTATTTT
CASSTRGQEGDPSTDTQYF
>TRBJ1-1|NA|TRBV27|NA
TGTGCCAGCAGTTTATCTAGTAAGGGGGGGACTGAAGCTTTCTTT
CASSLSSKGGTEAFF
>TRBJ1-2|NA|TRBV6-5|NA
TGTGCCAGCAAAGATGGCTATGGCTACACCTTC
CASKDGYGYTF
>TRBJ2-1|NA|TRBV4-1|TRBD2
TGCGCCAGCAGCCCCCCCAGTGGCGGGGGGTTTAATGAGCAGTTCTTC
CASSPPSGGGFNEQFF
>TRBJ2-1|NA|TRBV30|TRBD2
TGTGCTCTTGGGGGTGGGGCTAGCGGCCTCTACAATGAGCAGTTCTTC
CALGGGASGLYNEQFF
>TRBJ2-1|once|TRBV4-1|NA
TGCGCCAGCAGCCCCAGACCCCCTATGGGGGAATTGGACAATGAGCAGTTCTTC
CASSPRPPMGELDNEQFF
>TRBJ2-2|NA|TRBV7-9|NA
TGTGCCAGCAGCCACAGGGTGGGGACCGGGGAGCTGTTTTTT
CASSHRVGTGELFF
>TRBJ2-1|few|TRBV7-9|TRBD1
TGTGCCAGCAGCCCGGCGGACAGGGGGGACAATGAGCAGTTCTTC
CASSPADRGDNEQFF
>TRBJ2-1|NA|TRBV14|NA
TGTGCCAGCAGCCAGGTAGAACTACGTGGGAATGAGCAGTTCTTC
CASSQVELRGNEQFF
>TRBJ2-1|NA|TRBV4-1|NA
TGCGCCAGCAGCCAAGGGCTGGTGGGTGTGGATGAGCAGTTCTTC
CASSQGLVGVDEQFF
>TRBJ2-7|once|TRBV5-1|NA
TGCGCCAGCAGCTTGCCAGGCAGATCCTACGAGCAGTACTTC
CASSLPGRSYEQYF
>TRBJ1-2|NA|TRBV27|TRBD1
TGTGCCAGCAGTTATGATTTGGCAGGGGGCCCCTATGGCTACACCTTC
CASSYDLAGGPYGYTF
>TRBJ2-5|once|TRBV2|NA
TGTGCCACCGCCCTGGGGACTCGCAGGGAGACCCAGTACTTC
CATALGTRRETQYF
>TRBJ1-2|NA|TRBV6-1|TRBD1
TGTGCCAGCATGAGCGGGACAGGGTATGGCTACACCTTC
CASMSGTGYGYTF
>TRBJ1-1|NA|TRBV7-9|NA
TGTGCCAGCAGCTTAATCACAGGGCAAAACACTGAAGCTTTCTTT
CASSLITGQNTEAFF
>TRBJ1-5|NA|TRBV15|NA
TGTGCCACCAGCAGAGATCGGGGAAATCAGCCCCAGCATTTT
CATSRDRGNQPQHF
>TRBJ1-1|NA|TRBV2|NA
TGTGCCAGCAGGGGGGATCAGGGTGGCCGTACTGAAGCTTTCTTT
CASRGDQGGRTEAFF
>TRBJ2-1|NA|TRBV7-6|TRBD2
TGTGCCAGCAGCTTAGGGACGGGGGGGCTGGCTGAGCAGTTCTTC
CASSLGTGGLAEQFF
>TRBJ1-2|NA|TRBV19|NA
TGTGCCAGTAGTATAGCCTCCCACCCTCGGACAGACGGCTACACCTTC
CASSIASHPRTDGYTF
>TRBJ2-1|NA|TRBV4-1|TRBD2
TGCGCCAGCAGCCCACCGGGACTAGGGGCCAATGAGCAGTTCTTC
CASSPPGLGANEQFF
>TRBJ2-7|NA|TRBV4-2|TRBD1
TGTGCCAGCAGCCCCCAGCAGGGGGCGGGATACGAGCAGTACTTC
CASSPQQGAGYEQYF
>TRBJ2-7|NA|TRBV7-3|NA
TGTGCCAGCAGCTCCGGGGAGGCTCCACTGTCCGAGCAGTACTTC
CASSSGEAPLSEQYF
>TRBJ2-2|once|TRBV7-9|NA
TGTGCCAGCAGCTTACCGGCGGTAGTCACCGGGGAGCTGTTTTTT
CASSLPAVVTGELFF
>TRBJ2-3|NA|TRBV4-1|NA
TGCGCCAGCAGCCCGGGGCTTGGGGCAGATACGCAGTATTTT
CASSPGLGADTQYF
>TRBJ1-2|NA|TRBV2|TRBD1
TGTGCCAGCAGCCAGGGGGTAGGAGATGGCTACACCTTC
CASSQGVGDGYTF
>TRBJ1-2|NA|TRBV14|NA
TGTGCCAGCAGCCAATCGACCTTATCGGGGAGGCTTGGCTACACCTTC
CASSQSTLSGRLGYTF
>TRBJ1-2|NA|TRBV11-2|TRBD1
TGTGCCAGCGCATCGGGACAGGTCTATGGCTACACCTTC
CASASGQVYGYTF
>TRBJ1-1|NA|TRBV5-4|NA
TGTGCCAGCAGTCTAGGACTTGAAGCTTTCTTT
CASSLGLEAFF
>TRBJ1-2|NA|TRBV6-4|NA
TGTGCCAGCGGGGACGGCTATGGCTACACCTTC
CASGDGYGYTF
>TRBJ2-7|NA|TRBV5-8|TRBD2
TGTGCCAGCAGCTTGGGCGTTCTGGCTAGCGGGTCCTACGAGCAGTACTTC
CASSLGVLASGSYEQYF
>TRBJ1-5|once|TRBV27|TRBD1
TGTGCCAGCAGTATACAGGGGAATAGCAATCAGCCCCAGCATTTT
CASSIQGNSNQPQHF
>TRBJ2-7|NA|TRBV5-1|TRBD2
TGCGCCAGCAGCCCGGGGGGAGACAGACTGTCCGAGCAGTACTTC
CASSPGGDRLSEQYF
>TRBJ1-6|NA|TRBV7-9|NA
TGTGCCAGCAGCTCCCCACAGGTTGGGGGGCATAGTTCACCCCTCCACTTT
CASSSPQVGGHSSPLHF